A single sample gave rise to the 9 T cell receptor beta chains below, sequenced in a study of OX40 agonist ivuxolimab in advanced cancers. TCRdb keeps only in-frame clones here, not all; method: immunoSEQ multiplex PCR. This sample has 65,000 to 90,000 clones; just over 85% occur once, and the top ten carry approximately 0.71%. The sample in question was CD4+ or CD8+ T cells sorted from blood, obtained in a trial of the OX40 agonist ivuxolimab. Receptors were obtained from an adult with an advanced solid tumor such as melanoma, head and neck, liver or kidney cancer.

The chain uses TRBV5-1 and TRBJ2-2; TRBD1 is a possible D gene (5 bases). Germline-derived CDR1 and CDR2 are SGHRS and YFSETQ. V was pared by 2 bases and J by 7 bases, with 9 bases between. The CDR3 has 13 residues. The CDR3 DNA follows: TGCGCCAGCAGCTTCCTAGGGGTCGGGGAGCTGTTTTTT. Its protein is CASSFLGVGELFF.

As DNA, the CDR3 is TGTGCCAGCAGCCTCCCTAGGGCAGCTCACTATGGCTACACCTTC. Protein product: CASSLPRAAHYGYTF. V and J are TRBV28 and TRBJ1-2; no definite D call. The CDR3 length is 15 residues. The germline V and J ends were trimmed by 6 bases and 3 bases, with 17 bases remaining between them. In germline, CDR1 is MDHEN, CDR2 SYDVKM.

This chain links TRBV30 with TRBJ1-1; 7 bases fit TRBD1. Germline CDR1 and CDR2: GTSNPN and SVGIG (reference sequence). J gave up 3 bases and V 2 bases, and 6 bases lay outside the gene matches. The CDR3 runs to 14 residues. CDR3 residues: CAWSRDSRDTEAFF. The CDR3 DNA reads TGTGCCTGGAGTCGGGACAGCCGGGACACTGAAGCTTTCTTT.

This chain joins TRBV11-2 and TRBJ2-7, with 7 bases lining up with TRBD1. This CDR3 is 15 amino acids long. The V and J ends lost 2 bases and 2 bases, in that order; junction bases with no gene match: 6. Per germline, CDR1 SGHAT and CDR2 FQNNGV. The CDR3 DNA is TGTGCCAGCAGCTTAAACCGGGACAGAACCTACGAGCAGTACTTC. Protein sequence: CASSLNRDRTYEQYF.

V usage is TRBV9 and J usage is TRBJ2-7, with 7 bases fitting TRBD2. Germline loops: CDR1 SGDLS, CDR2 YYNGEE. The ends lost 2 bases at V and 6 bases at J; junction bases unmatched: 14. The CDR3 has 16 amino acids. CDR3 sequence reads: CASSVSATSPLLEQYF. The DNA of the CDR3 is TGTGCCAGCAGCGTGTCTGCGACTAGCCCTCTTCTCGAGCAGTACTTC.

As concerns this clone: The same CDR3 can be traced to other DNA sequences in this sample. The rearrangement uses TRBV5-1 and TRBJ1-2, with unresolved D. V was cut by 0 bases and J by 0 bases, with 6 bases left in between. The CDR3 runs 14 residues. Germline V gives CDR1 SGHRS, CDR2 YFSETQ. This CDR3 reads CASSLDGSNYGYTF. CDR3 DNA: TGCGCCAGCAGCTTGGACGGGTCTAACTATGGCTACACCTTC.

V gene TRBV4-3 combines with J gene TRBJ2-7; the D gene is possibly TRBD1 (6 bases). The CDR3 loop spans 14 amino acids. V was cut by 3 bases and J by 7 bases, with 16 bases left in between. Looked up from germline, CDR1 is LGHNA and CDR2 is YSLEER. CDR3 in amino acids: CASSQDQGFREQYF. The CDR3 nucleotides are TGCGCCAGCAGCCAGGACCAGGGGTTCCGGGAGCAGTACTTC.

CDR3 DNA: TGTGCCAGCAGTGCCTCTTCTACGCAGTATTTT. Protein: CASSASSTQYF. This chain joins TRBV6-1 and TRBJ2-3; the D is unclear. The CDR3 has 11 residues. V lost 4 bases, J lost 8 bases, and 7 bases lay in between. Germline CDR1 MNHNS, CDR2 SASEGT.

This clone has a handful of counts. The V and J genes are TRBV9 and TRBJ2-7; 10 nucleotides match TRBD1. J was trimmed by 5 bases and V by 2 bases; bases with no gene match: 1. The CDR3 is 13 amino acids. In germline, CDR1 is SGDLS, CDR2 YYNGEE. Here the CDR3 DNA reads TGTGCCAGCAGCGTTGGGACAGGGGACGAGCAGTACTTC. This sequence encodes CASSVGTGDEQYF.